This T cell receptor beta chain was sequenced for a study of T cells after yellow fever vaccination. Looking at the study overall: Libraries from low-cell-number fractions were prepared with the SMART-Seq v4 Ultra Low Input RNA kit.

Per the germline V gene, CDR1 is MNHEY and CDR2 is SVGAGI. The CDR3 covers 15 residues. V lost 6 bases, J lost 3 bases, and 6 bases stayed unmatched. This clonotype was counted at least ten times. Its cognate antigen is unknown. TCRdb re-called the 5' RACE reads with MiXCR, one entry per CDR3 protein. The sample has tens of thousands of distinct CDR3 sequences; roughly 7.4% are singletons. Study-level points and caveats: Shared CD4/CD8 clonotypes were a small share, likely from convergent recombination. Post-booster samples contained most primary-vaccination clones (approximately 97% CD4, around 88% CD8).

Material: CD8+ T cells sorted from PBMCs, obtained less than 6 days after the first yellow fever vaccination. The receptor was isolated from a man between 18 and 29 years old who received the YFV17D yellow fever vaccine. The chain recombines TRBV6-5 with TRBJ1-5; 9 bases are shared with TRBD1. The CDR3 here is CASSSDRGYNQPQHF. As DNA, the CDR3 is TGTGCCAGCAGCTCGGACAGGGGCTACAATCAGCCCCAGCATTTT.